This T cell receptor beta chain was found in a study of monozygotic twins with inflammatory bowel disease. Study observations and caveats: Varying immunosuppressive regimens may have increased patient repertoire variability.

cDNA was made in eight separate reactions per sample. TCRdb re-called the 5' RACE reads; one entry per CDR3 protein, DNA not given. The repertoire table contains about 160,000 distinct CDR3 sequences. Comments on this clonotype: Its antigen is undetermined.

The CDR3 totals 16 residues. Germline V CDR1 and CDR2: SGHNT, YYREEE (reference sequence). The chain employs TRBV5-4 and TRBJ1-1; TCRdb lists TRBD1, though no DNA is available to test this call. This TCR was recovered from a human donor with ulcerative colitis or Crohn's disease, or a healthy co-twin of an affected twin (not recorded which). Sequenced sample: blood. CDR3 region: CASSWTGDRGNTEAFF. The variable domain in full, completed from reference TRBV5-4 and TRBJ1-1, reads ETGVTQSPTHLIKTRGQQVTLRCSSQSGHNTVSWYQQALGQGPQFIFQYYREEENGRGNFPPRFSGLQFPNYSSELNVNALELDDSALYLCASSWTGDRGNTEAFFGQGTRLTVV.